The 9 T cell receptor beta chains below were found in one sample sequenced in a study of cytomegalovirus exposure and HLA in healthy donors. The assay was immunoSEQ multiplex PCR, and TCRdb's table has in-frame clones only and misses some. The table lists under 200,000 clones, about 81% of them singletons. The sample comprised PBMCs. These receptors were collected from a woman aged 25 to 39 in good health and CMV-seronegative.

DNA of the CDR3: TGCGCCAGCAGCGACCAGGCGATACGGTATGGCTACACCTTC. As protein: CASSDQAIRYGYTF. The J gene is TRBJ1-2, the V gene TRBV5-1; D is ambiguous. This CDR3 spans 14 amino acids. V was pared by 4 bases and J by 5 bases, with 15 bases between. CDR1 and CDR2 from the germline V gene are SGHRS and YFSETQ.

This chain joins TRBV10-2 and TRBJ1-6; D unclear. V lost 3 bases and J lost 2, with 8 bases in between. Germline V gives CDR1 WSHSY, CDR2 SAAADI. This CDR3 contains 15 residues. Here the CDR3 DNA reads TGCGCCAGCAGTGACCCCAGGACCTATAATTCACCCCTCCACTTT. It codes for CASSDPRTYNSPLHF.

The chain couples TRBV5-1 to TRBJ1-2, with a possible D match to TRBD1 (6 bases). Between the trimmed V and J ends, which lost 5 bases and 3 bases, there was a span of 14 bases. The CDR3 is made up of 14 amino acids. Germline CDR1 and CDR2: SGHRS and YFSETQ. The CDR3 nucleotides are TGCGCCAGCAGACCAGGGGTTGTCGACTATGGCTACACCTTC. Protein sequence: CASRPGVVDYGYTF.

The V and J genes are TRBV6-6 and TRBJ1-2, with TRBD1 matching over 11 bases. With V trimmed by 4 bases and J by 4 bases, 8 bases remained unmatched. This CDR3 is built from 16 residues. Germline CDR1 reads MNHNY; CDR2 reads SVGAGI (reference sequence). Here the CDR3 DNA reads TGTGCCAGCAGTTCCTCGCGGGACAGGGGGGCCTATGGCTACACCTTC. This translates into CASSSSRDRGAYGYTF.

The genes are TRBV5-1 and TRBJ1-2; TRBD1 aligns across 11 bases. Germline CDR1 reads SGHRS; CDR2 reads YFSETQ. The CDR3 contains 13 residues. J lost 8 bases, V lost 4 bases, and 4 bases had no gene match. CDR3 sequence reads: CASSQRTGGGYTF. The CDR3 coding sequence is TGCGCCAGCAGCCAAAGGACAGGGGGCGGCTACACCTTC. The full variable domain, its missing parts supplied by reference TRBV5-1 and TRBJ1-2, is KAGVTQTPRYLIKTRGQQVTLSCSPISGHRSVSWYQQTPGQGLQFLFEYFSETQRNKGNFPGRFSGRQFSNSRSEMNVSTLELGDSALYLCASSQRTGGGYTFGSGTRLTVV.

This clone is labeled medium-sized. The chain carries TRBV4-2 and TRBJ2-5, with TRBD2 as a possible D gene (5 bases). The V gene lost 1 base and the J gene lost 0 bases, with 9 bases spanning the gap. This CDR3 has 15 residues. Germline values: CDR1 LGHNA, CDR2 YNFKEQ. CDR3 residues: CASSQGEGDQETQYF. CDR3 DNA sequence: TGTGCCAGCAGCCAAGGTGAGGGAGACCAAGAGACCCAGTACTTC.

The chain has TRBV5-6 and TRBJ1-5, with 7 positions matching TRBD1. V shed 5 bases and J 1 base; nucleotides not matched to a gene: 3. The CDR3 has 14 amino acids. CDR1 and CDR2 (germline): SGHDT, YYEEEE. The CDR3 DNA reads TGTGCCAGCAGGAAGACAGGGAGCAATCAGCCCCAGCATTTT. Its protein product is CASRKTGSNQPQHF. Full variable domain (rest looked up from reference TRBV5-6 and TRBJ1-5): DAGVTQSPTHLIKTRGQQVTLRCSPKSGHDTVSWYQQALGQGPQFIFQYYEEEERQRGNFPDRFSGHQFPNYSSELNVNALLLGDSALYLCASRKTGSNQPQHFGDGTRLSIL.

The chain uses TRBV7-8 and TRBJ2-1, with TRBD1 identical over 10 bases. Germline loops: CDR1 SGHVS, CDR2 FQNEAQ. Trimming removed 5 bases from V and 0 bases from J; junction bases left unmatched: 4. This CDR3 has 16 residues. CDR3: CASSLWTGGSYNEQFF. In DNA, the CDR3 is TGTGCCAGCAGCCTCTGGACAGGGGGCTCCTACAATGAGCAGTTCTTC.

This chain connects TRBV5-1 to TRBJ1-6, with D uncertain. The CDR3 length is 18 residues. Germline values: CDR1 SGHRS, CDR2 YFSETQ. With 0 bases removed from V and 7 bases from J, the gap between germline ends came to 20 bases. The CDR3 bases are TGCGCCAGCAGCTTGGGTACTTATTCGGTTTTGCGGAATTCACCCCTCCACTTT. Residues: CASSLGTYSVLRNSPLHF.